These 6 T cell receptor beta chains were sequenced from one sample in a study of blood T cells in healthy people across ages. A J-beta primer mix and a sample-barcoded 5' primer were used in a second PCR of about 7 to 12 cycles. TCRdb ran MiXCR on the 5' RACE reads and lists one entry per CDR3 protein. This table has approximately 1,700,000 distinct CDR3 sequences, roughly two fifths appearing once. Sequencing input: blood. The receptor source for this set is a human donor in good health.

The rearrangement uses TRBV29-1 and TRBJ1-2, with 8 bases identical to TRBD1. V gave up 4 bases and J gave up 4 bases; unmatched junction bases: 20. This CDR3 spans 18 amino acids. CDR1 and CDR2 from the germline V gene are SQVTM and ANQGSEA. The CDR3 region is CSVVSGQGDSPYPYGYTF. Written as DNA, the CDR3 is TGCAGCGTTGTTTCAGGACAGGGCGATTCCCCTTACCCCTATGGCTACACCTTC. Full variable domain (outside the CDR3, taken from reference TRBV29-1 and TRBJ1-2): SAVISQKPSRDICQRGTSLTIQCQVDSQVTMMFWYRQQPGQSLTLIATANQGSEATYESGFVIDKFPISRPNLTFSTLTVSNMSPEDSSIYLCSVVSGQGDSPYPYGYTFGSGTRLTVV.

A word on this clonotype: Its ends do not fully match the called genes, so a read error is possible. The V gene is TRBV5-1, the J gene TRBJ2-2, with D possibly being TRBD1 (6 bases). Germline values: CDR1 SGHRS, CDR2 YFSETQ. This CDR3 region has 15 residues. The CDR3 sequence: CASSLTYRVTGELFF. CDR3 nucleotide sequence: TGCGCCAGCAGCTTGACATACAGGGTCACCGGCGAGCTGTTTTTT. The variable domain in full, completed from reference TRBV5-1 and TRBJ2-2, reads KAGVTQTPRYLIKTRGQQVTLSCSPISGHRSVSWYQQTPGQGLQFLFEYFSETQRNKGNFPGRFSGRQFSNSRSEMNVSTLELGDSALYLCASSLTYRVTGELFFGEGSRLTVL.

CDR3 amino acids: CASSLAWDSLSSYGYTF. The CDR3 bases are TGTGCCAGCAGCTTGGCCTGGGACAGCCTTTCGTCCTATGGCTACACCTTC. The chain links TRBV5-6 to TRBJ1-2, with TRBD1 matching over 7 bases. There are 17 residues in the CDR3. Looked up from germline, CDR1 is SGHDT and CDR2 is YYEEEE. The V and J ends lost 0 bases and 4 bases, in that order; junction bases with no gene match: 12.

This clonotype has just a few counts. V and J are TRBV20-1 and TRBJ2-7; 8 bases agree with TRBD2. The ends lost 1 base at V and 0 bases at J; junction bases unmatched: 2. From germline, CDR1 is DFQATT and CDR2 SNEGSKA (reference sequence). The CDR3 contains 14 residues. The CDR3 loop is CSARGGGFSYEQYF. The CDR3, as DNA: TGCAGTGCTAGAGGCGGGGGGTTCTCCTACGAGCAGTACTTC.

This clonotype was recorded only once. J is TRBJ2-5 and V is TRBV29-1, with D perhaps given as TRBD1 or TRBD2 (5 bases each). The CDR3 loop spans 12 amino acids. Per germline, CDR1 SQVTM and CDR2 ANQGSEA. V gave up 7 bases and J gave up 13 bases, with 22 bases separating them. The CDR3, as DNA: TGCAGCGCTGGGCGCCGAGGGGAACCTCGGTACTTC. The encoded protein is CSAGRRGEPRYF.

The chain links TRBV6-5 to TRBJ1-1; D is uncertain. V was clipped by 6 bases and J by 2 bases, with 16 bases between them. Per the germline V gene, CDR1 is MNHEY and CDR2 is SVGAGI. The CDR3 totals 15 residues. The CDR3 nucleotides read TGTGCCAGCAGCCGGGCCCAGAGATTTAACACTGAAGCTTTCTTT. Translation gives CASSRAQRFNTEAFF.